This record covers a single T cell receptor (beta chain). The sample is drawn from a study of cytomegalovirus exposure and HLA in healthy donors. The J segment lost 5 bases and the V segment lost 1 base, leaving 4 bases of the junction unmatched. This CDR3 contains 15 residues. The germline V gene has CDR1 MNHNY and CDR2 SVGAGI (reference sequence). A multiplex PCR was run with 60 Vbeta primers and 13 Jbeta primers. TCRdb keeps only in-frame clones here, not all; method: immunoSEQ multiplex PCR. This repertoire shows approximately 210,000 clones, around 81% found once; its top ten account for roughly a tenth.

The clonotype was recovered from a woman aged 45-65 years in good health and CMV-seropositive. The genes are TRBV6-6 and TRBJ2-1; TRBD1 agrees at 8 bases. Sequencing used PBMCs. The chain's CDR3 is CASSYWQGANNEQFF. CDR3 DNA: TGTGCCAGCAGTTACTGGCAGGGGGCCAACAATGAGCAGTTCTTC.